This T cell receptor (beta chain) derives from a study of human T cells and chemical hapten exposure. Overall study context: On the upper back, patch tests were applied with 0.01% DPC and read at 6 days.

From the RACE reads, TCRdb called clonotypes with MiXCR, one entry per CDR3 protein. The sample includes fewer than 500,000 distinct CDR3 sequences, 4% to 5.5% of them seen just once. This CDR3 comprises 16 residues. The J segment lost 4 bases and the V segment lost 5 bases, leaving 14 bases of the junction unmatched. Germline CDR1 is SGHAT and CDR2 is FQNNGV. As for time point: patch test 1, 2 weeks after DPC sensitization. Treatment here: therapeutic diphenylcyclopropenone sensitization with weekly scalp DPC. The TCR was taken from a woman aged 45-65 years with alopecia areata. Some clones in this sample may be carry-over from other donors' samples. The specimen comprised whole blood, sampled in connection with sensitization to the hapten diphenylcyclopropenone (DPC). V is TRBV11-2 and J is TRBJ2-7, with TRBD1 matching over 7 bases. The CDR3 sequence is CASSGLSRGMSYEQYF. The DNA for the CDR3 is TGTGCCAGCAGCGGATTATCCAGGGGGATGTCGTACGAGCAGTACTTC. Full variable domain (rest looked up from reference TRBV11-2 and TRBJ2-7): EAGVAQSPRYKIIEKRQSVAFWCNPISGHATLYWYQQILGQGPKLLIQFQNNGVVDDSQLPKDRFSAERLKGVDSTLKIQPAKLEDSAVYLCASSGLSRGMSYEQYFGPGTRLTVT.